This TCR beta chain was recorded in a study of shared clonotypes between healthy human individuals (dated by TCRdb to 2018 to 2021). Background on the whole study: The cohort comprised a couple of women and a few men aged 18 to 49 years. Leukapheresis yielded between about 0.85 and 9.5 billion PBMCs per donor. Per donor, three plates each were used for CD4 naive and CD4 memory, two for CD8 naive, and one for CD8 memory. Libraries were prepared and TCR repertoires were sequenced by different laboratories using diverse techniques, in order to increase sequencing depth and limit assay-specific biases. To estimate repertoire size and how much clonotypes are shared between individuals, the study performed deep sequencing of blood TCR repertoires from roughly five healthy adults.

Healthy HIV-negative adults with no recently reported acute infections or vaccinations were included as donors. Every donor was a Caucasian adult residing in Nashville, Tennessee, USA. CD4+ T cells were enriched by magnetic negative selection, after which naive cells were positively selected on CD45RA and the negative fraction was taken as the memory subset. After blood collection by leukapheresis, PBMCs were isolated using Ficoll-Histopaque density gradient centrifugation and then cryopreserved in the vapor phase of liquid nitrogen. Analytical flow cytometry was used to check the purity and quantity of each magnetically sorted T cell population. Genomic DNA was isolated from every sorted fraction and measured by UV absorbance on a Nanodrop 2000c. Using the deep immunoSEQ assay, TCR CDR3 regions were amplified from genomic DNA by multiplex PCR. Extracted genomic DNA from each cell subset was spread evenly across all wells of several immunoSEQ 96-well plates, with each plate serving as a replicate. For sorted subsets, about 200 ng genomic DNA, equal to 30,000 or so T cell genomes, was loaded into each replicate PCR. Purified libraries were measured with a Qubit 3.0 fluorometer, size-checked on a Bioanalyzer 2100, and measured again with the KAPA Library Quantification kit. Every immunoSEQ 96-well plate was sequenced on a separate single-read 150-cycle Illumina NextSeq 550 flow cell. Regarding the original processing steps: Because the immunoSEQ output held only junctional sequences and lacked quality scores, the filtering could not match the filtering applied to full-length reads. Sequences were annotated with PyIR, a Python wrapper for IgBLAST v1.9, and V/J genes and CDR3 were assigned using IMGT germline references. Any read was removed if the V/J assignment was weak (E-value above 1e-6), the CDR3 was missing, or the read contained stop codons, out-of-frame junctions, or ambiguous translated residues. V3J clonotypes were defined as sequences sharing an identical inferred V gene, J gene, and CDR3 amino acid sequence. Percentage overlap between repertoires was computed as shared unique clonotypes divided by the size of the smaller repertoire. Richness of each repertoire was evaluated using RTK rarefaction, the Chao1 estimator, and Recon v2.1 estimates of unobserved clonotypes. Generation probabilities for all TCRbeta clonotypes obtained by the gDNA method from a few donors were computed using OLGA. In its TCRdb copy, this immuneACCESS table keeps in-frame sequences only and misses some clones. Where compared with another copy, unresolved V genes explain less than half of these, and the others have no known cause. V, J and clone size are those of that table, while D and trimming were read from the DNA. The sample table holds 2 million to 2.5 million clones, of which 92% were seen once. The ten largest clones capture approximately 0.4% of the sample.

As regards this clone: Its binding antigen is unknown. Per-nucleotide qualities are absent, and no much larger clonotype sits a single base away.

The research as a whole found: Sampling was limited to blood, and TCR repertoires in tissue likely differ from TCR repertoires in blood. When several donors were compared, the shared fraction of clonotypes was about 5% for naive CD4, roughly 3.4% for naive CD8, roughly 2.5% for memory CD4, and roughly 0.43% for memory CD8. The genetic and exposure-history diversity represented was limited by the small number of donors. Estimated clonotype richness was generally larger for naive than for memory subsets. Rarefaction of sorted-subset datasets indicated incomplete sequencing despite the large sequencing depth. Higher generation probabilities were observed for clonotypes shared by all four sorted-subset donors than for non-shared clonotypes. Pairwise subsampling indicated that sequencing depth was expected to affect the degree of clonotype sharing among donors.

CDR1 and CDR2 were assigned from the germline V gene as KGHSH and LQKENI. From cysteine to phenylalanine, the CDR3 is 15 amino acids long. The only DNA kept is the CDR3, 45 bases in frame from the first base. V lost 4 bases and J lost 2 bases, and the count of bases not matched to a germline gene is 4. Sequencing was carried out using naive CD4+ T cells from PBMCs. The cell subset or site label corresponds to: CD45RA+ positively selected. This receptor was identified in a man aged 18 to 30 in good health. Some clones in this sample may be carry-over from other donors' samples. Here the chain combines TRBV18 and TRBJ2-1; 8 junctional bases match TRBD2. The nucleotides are TGTGCCAGCTCACTATCGCGGGAGGCCTACAATGAGCAGTTCTTC. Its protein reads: CASSLSREAYNEQFF.